Listed below are T cell receptor beta chains from one sample, sequenced in a study of blood T cell repertoires in COVID-19. Clones were sequenced by immunoSEQ multiplex PCR, and TCRdb holds only the in-frame ones, with some missing. The sample shows some 29,000 clones, approximately 88% of them seen only once. The specimen was peripheral blood. All receptors derive from a human donor in a cohort sampled during active COVID-19. CDR3s include the opening cysteine and the closing phenylalanine or tryptophan. D genes are given only for firm matches. Clone sizes are given selectively: once, few, many, or a class where the clone is expanded.

d_call,v_call,cdr3_length,clone_size,j_call,cdr3_nt,cdr3_aa
NA,TRBV30,14,once,TRBJ1-3,TGTGCCTGGAGTTATCTGGAGAAGGTGGACACCATATATTTT,CAWSYLEKVDTIYF
NA,TRBV5-1,11,few,TRBJ1-4,TGCGCCAGCCATTCGGGGGAAAAACTGTTTTTT,CASHSGEKLFF
TRBD1,TRBV6-6,14,NA,TRBJ1-1,TGTGCCAGCAGTCTAACCCAGGGGGTCCCTGAAGCTTTCTTT,CASSLTQGVPEAFF
TRBD2,TRBV3-1/TRBV3-2,14,NA,TRBJ2-2,TGTGCCAGCAGTAGCGGGGTCAACACCGGGGAGCTGTTTTTT,CASSSGVNTGELFF
NA,TRBV6-2/TRBV6-3,14,NA,TRBJ1-5,TGTGCCAGCAGTTTGTACAGGGCCAATCAGCCCCAGCATTTT,CASSLYRANQPQHF
TRBD1,TRBV5-1,15,NA,TRBJ1-5,TGCGCCAGCAGCCCGGGACAGGGAGGCAATCAGCCCCAGCATTTT,CASSPGQGGNQPQHF
TRBD1,TRBV11-2,14,NA,TRBJ1-1,TGTGCCAGCAGCTGGGGACAGGGGAGGACTGAAGCTTTCTTT,CASSWGQGRTEAFF
NA,TRBV2,13,once,TRBJ1-3,TGTGCCAGCAGTGACGTGAGTGGAAACACCATATATTTT,CASSDVSGNTIYF
NA,TRBV19,14,NA,TRBJ2-7,TGTGCCAGTAGTATAGGGCGTATCGGGGGCGAGCAGTACTTC,CASSIGRIGGEQYF
TRBD1,TRBV10-3,15,NA,TRBJ1-4,TGTGCCATCAGTAAACAGGGGGCGCCGAATGAAAAACTGTTTTTT,CAISKQGAPNEKLFF
NA,TRBV7-6,14,NA,TRBJ2-1,TGTGCCAGCCAGCTGGATCGGGTTTGGAATGAGCAGTTCTTC,CASQLDRVWNEQFF
TRBD1,TRBV28,15,NA,TRBJ2-1,TGTGCCAGCACCCCCCTCGGACAGGGGTACAATGAGCAGTTCTTC,CASTPLGQGYNEQFF
TRBD1,TRBV7-6,16,NA,TRBJ2-3,TGTGCCAGCAGCTTAGCGTTTCAGGGGGTGGCAGATACGCAGTATTTT,CASSLAFQGVADTQYF